The present T cell receptor (beta chain) was sequenced within a study of beta chain features in type 1 diabetes. The entirety of the isolated RNA underwent reverse transcription, so expressed TCRB transcripts were sequenced. Sequenced by immunoSEQ multiplex PCR; TCRdb stores in-frame clones only, minus some. The data contain 360,000 or so clones, about 18% of them singletons. Overall study findings and caveats: Significant though moderate, a shortening of TCRB CDR3s appeared in all four CD4+ subsets of Type 1 diabetes patients.

A word on this clone: The antigen remains undetermined.

The CDR3 has 16 amino acids. Germline V gene lookup returns CDR1 SGHRS and CDR2 YFSETQ. J was trimmed by 0 bases and V by 0 bases; bases with no gene match: 4. The V and J genes are TRBV5-1 and TRBJ1-1, with 8 bases fitting TRBD1. The sequenced sample consisted of naive CD4+ T cells from blood. This clonotype was sampled from a woman aged 18 to 35 in good health. The CDR3 region is CASSLARTGLNTEAFF. In DNA, the CDR3 is TGCGCCAGCAGCTTGGCCAGGACAGGGTTGAACACTGAAGCTTTCTTT. The complete variable domain, with remaining parts taken from reference TRBV5-1 and TRBJ1-1, reads KAGVTQTPRYLIKTRGQQVTLSCSPISGHRSVSWYQQTPGQGLQFLFEYFSETQRNKGNFPGRFSGRQFSNSRSEMNVSTLELGDSALYLCASSLARTGLNTEAFFGQGTRLTVV.